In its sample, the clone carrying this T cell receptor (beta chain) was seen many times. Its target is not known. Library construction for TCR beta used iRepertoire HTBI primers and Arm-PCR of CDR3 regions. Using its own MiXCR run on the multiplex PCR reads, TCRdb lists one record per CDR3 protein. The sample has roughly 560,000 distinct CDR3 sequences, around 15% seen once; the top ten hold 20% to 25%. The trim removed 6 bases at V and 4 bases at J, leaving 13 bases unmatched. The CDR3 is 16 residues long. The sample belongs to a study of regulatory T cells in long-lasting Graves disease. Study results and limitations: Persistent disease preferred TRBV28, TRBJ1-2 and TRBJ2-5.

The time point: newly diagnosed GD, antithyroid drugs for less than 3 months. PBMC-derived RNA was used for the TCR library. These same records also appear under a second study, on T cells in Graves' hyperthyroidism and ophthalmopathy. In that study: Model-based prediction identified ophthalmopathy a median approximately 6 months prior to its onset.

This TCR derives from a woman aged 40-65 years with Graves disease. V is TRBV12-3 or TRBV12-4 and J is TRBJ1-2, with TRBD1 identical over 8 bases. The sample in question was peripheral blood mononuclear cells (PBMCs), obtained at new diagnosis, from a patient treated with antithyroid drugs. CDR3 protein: CASSPTEAGGGYGYTF. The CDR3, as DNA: TGTGCCAGCAGCCCTACTGAAGCAGGGGGCGGCTATGGCTACACCTTC.